This passage covers 19 T cell receptor beta chains from one sample sequenced in a study of cytomegalovirus exposure and HLA in healthy donors. Both 60 Vbeta primers and 13 Jbeta primers went into the PCR. The table came from immunoSEQ multiplex PCR; TCRdb's copy has only in-frame clones and leaves some out. The sample shows some 100,000 clones, around 75% of them seen only once. The sample taken for sequencing was PBMCs. The receptors originated from a male donor in good health and CMV-seropositive.

This clone was counted once. This chain joins TRBV5-4 and TRBJ1-1; 7 positions agree with TRBD1. After removal of 5 bases from V and 2 bases from J, the junction contained 6 bases not matched to a gene. CDR1 and CDR2 from the germline V gene are SGHNT and YYREEE (reference sequence). The CDR3 runs to 14 residues. The CDR3 loop reads CASRLGTANTEAFF. CDR3 DNA sequence: TGTGCCAGCAGATTAGGGACAGCTAACACTGAAGCTTTCTTT.

The chain uses TRBV29-1 and TRBJ1-3, with TRBD1 as a possible D gene (6 bases). Germline CDR1 reads SQVTM; CDR2 reads ANQGSEA. This CDR3 has 12 amino acids. The V end lost 7 bases, the J end lost 0 bases, and 7 bases lay between the germline ends. CDR3 loop: CSAGVSGNTIYF. The CDR3 nucleotides read TGCAGCGCAGGGGTCTCTGGAAACACCATATATTTT.

The chain uses TRBV7-2 and TRBJ2-7, with unresolved D. V lost 5 bases to trimming and J lost 5 bases, with 19 bases between them. The CDR3 is made up of 15 amino acids. Per germline, CDR1 SGHTA and CDR2 FQGNSA. CDR3 residues: CASSPTAAGSDEQYF. The CDR3 DNA sequence: TGTGCCAGCAGCCCCACCGCGGCTGGATCAGACGAGCAGTACTTC.

The rearrangement uses TRBV6-5 and TRBJ1-2; the match to TRBD1 covers 10 bases. From germline, CDR1 is MNHEY and CDR2 SVGAGI. The junction had 11 bases not matched to a gene; V was cut back by 6 bases and J by 7 bases. CDR3 length equals 15 residues. The CDR3 DNA follows: TGTGCCAGCAGGTCCGGGACAGGGGCCGTAGGTGGCTACACCTTC. Its translation: CASRSGTGAVGGYTF.

V and J are TRBV15 and TRBJ2-1; a weak D match, TRBD1 (6 bases). Trimming removed 1 base at V and 6 bases at J, with 13 bases between. Germline CDR1 and CDR2: LNHNV and YYDKDF (reference sequence). The CDR3 consists of 15 residues. The CDR3: CATSRVGQGINEQFF. As DNA, the CDR3 is TGTGCCACCAGCAGAGTTGGCCAGGGGATCAATGAGCAGTTCTTC.

V and J are TRBV6-5 and TRBJ2-1, with TRBD2 matching over 8 bases. CDR1 is MNHEY, CDR2 SVGAGI, per germline. This CDR3 is 14 amino acids long. Trimming cost V 7 bases and J 6 bases; bases outside gene matches: 8. CDR3 protein: CASKTGGLGNEQFF. DNA for the CDR3: TGTGCCAGCAAGACGGGGGGGCTAGGCAATGAGCAGTTCTTC.

This rearrangement joins TRBV30 to TRBJ1-2; 8 bases match TRBD1. Trimming took 5 bases from V and 4 from J; bases not matched to a gene: 9. CDR1 is GTSNPN, CDR2 SVGIG, per germline (reference sequence). The CDR3 length is 14 residues. CDR3 loop: CAWASTGVAYGYTF. CDR3 nucleotide sequence: TGTGCCTGGGCTTCGACAGGGGTGGCCTATGGCTACACCTTC. Full variable domain (outside the CDR3, taken from reference TRBV30 and TRBJ1-2): SQTIHQWPATLVQPVGSPLSLECTVEGTSNPNLYWYRQAAGRGLQLLFYSVGIGQISSEVPQNLSASRPQDRQFILSSKKLLLSDSGFYLCAWASTGVAYGYTFGSGTRLTVV.

V usage is TRBV7-9 and J usage is TRBJ2-5; 9 bases fit TRBD2. Losses at the gene ends were 4 bases for V and 3 bases for J; bases not matched to a gene: 3. CDR1 and CDR2 (germline): SEHNR, FQNEAQ (reference sequence). This CDR3 is built from 14 residues. CDR3 in amino acids: CASSSLAGKETQYF. CDR3 DNA sequence: TGTGCCAGCAGCTCCCTAGCGGGGAAAGAGACCCAGTACTTC.

This clone was seen a few times. J is TRBJ2-3 and V is TRBV5-4, with a weak D call TRBD2 (5 bases). Trimming left V 1 base short and J 4 bases short, with 10 bases between. Germline V lookup: CDR1 SGHNT, CDR2 YYREEE (reference sequence). The CDR3 length is 14 residues. For the CDR3, the DNA is TGTGCCAGCAGCTTGAGGGAGTGGGCAGATACGCAGTATTTT. Translating it yields CASSLREWADTQYF.

This chain joins TRBV9 and TRBJ2-7, with D possibly being TRBD2 (5 bases). Germline V gene lookup returns CDR1 SGDLS and CDR2 YYNGEE. V lost 0 bases to trimming and J lost 9 bases, with 10 bases between them. The CDR3 totals 12 residues. CDR3 sequence: CASSVGTSVQYF. DNA of the CDR3: TGTGCCAGCAGCGTAGGGACTTCGGTGCAGTACTTC. The full variable domain, rest sourced from reference TRBV9 and TRBJ2-7, is DSGVTQTPKHLITATGQRVTLRCSPRSGDLSVYWYQQSLDQGLQFLIQYYNGEERAKGNILERFSAQQFPDLHSELNLSSLELGDSALYFCASSVGTSVQYFGPGTRLTVT.

This clone was recorded a few times. The rearrangement joins TRBV5-8 to TRBJ1-4, with 10 nucleotides matching TRBD1. Per the germline V gene, CDR1 is SGHTS and CDR2 is YDEGEE. The V segment lost 6 bases and the J segment 0 bases; nucleotides outside the gene matches: 5. The length of the CDR3 is 16 residues. The CDR3 loop is CASTRDRGATNEKLFF. In nucleotides, the CDR3 is TGTGCCAGCACCCGGGACAGGGGAGCAACTAATGAAAAACTGTTTTTT.

This clone has just one count. J is TRBJ1-2 and V is TRBV5-5; 12 bases are a match to TRBD1. J was trimmed by 8 bases and V by 4 bases; bases with no gene match: 6. The CDR3 loop spans 14 amino acids. From germline, CDR1 is SGHKS and CDR2 YYEKEE (reference sequence). CDR3 sequence: CASSLGQGAEGYTF. CDR3 DNA: TGTGCCAGCAGCCTGGGACAGGGGGCTGAAGGCTACACCTTC.

This clone was recorded a few times. The V gene is TRBV6-5, the J gene TRBJ1-5; D is perhaps TRBD1 (6 bases). The V gene's germline CDR1 is MNHEY and CDR2 SVGAGI. The CDR3 sequence is 15 residues long. Trimming removed 2 bases at V and 4 bases at J, with 12 bases between. The CDR3 sequence is CASSYGGQGNQPQHF. DNA of the CDR3: TGTGCCAGCAGTTACGGAGGTCAGGGGAATCAGCCCCAGCATTTT.

The chain is built from TRBV28 and TRBJ2-7, with TRBD1 matching 10 bases. V lost 10 bases and J lost 3; bases outside the gene matches: 6. This CDR3 spans 13 amino acids. CDR1 is MDHEN and CDR2 is SYDVKM in the germline V gene. CDR3: CATGGTGVYEQYF. The CDR3 bases are TGTGCCACCGGCGGGACAGGGGTCTACGAGCAGTACTTC.

CDR3 nucleotides: TGTGCCTGGAGCACCCCGGACAGACCCCGTCACTATGGCTACACCTTC. It is translated as CAWSTPDRPRHYGYTF. The chain uses TRBV30 and TRBJ1-2, with D possibly being TRBD1 (6 bases). This CDR3 has 16 amino acids. Trimming took 3 bases from V and 3 from J, leaving 20 bases between them. Germline V gene data show CDR1 as GTSNPN and CDR2 as SVGIG (reference sequence).

V and J are TRBV25-1 and TRBJ1-1; 8 bases agree with TRBD1. This CDR3 comprises 15 residues. Germline CDR1 reads MGHDK; CDR2 reads SYGVNS. After removal of 3 bases from V and 1 base from J, the junction contained 4 bases not matched to a gene. CDR3 nucleotides: TGTGCCAGCAGTGAGACAGGGGAGGCGAACACTGAAGCTTTCTTT. Translation gives CASSETGEANTEAFF.

This sequence joins TRBV30 and TRBJ1-2, with no clear D. The CDR3 totals 15 residues. Germline loops: CDR1 GTSNPN, CDR2 SVGIG (reference sequence). The V end was cut by 3 bases, the J end by 3 bases, with 17 bases between. The CDR3 sequence is CAWRGKVQSHYGYTF. DNA of the CDR3: TGTGCCTGGAGGGGCAAGGTACAAAGTCACTATGGCTACACCTTC. Combining the CDR3 with reference TRBV30 and TRBJ1-2 gives the whole variable domain SQTIHQWPATLVQPVGSPLSLECTVEGTSNPNLYWYRQAAGRGLQLLFYSVGIGQISSEVPQNLSASRPQDRQFILSSKKLLLSDSGFYLCAWRGKVQSHYGYTFGSGTRLTVV.

The chain couples TRBV9 to TRBJ2-3, with 12 bases matching TRBD2. Germline assignment: CDR1 SGDLS and CDR2 YYNGEE. This CDR3 is 16 amino acids long. The ends lost 0 bases at V and 1 base at J; junction bases unmatched: 0. The CDR3 here is CASSVASGGGTDTQYF. The CDR3 region has the DNA TGTGCCAGCAGCGTAGCTAGCGGGGGGGGCACAGATACGCAGTATTTT. Using reference TRBV9 and TRBJ2-3 for the parts outside the CDR3, the full variable domain is DSGVTQTPKHLITATGQRVTLRCSPRSGDLSVYWYQQSLDQGLQFLIQYYNGEERAKGNILERFSAQQFPDLHSELNLSSLELGDSALYFCASSVASGGGTDTQYFGPGTRLTVL.

V is TRBV19 and J is TRBJ2-7, with 9 bases lining up with TRBD1. The CDR3 spans 16 residues. CDR1 is LNHDA, CDR2 SQIVND, per germline (reference sequence). Trimming cost V 4 bases and J 0 bases; bases outside gene matches: 7. The CDR3 loop reads CASSNSAGQGSYEQYF. The CDR3 nucleotides are TGTGCCAGTAGTAACTCAGCGGGACAGGGCTCCTACGAGCAGTACTTC.